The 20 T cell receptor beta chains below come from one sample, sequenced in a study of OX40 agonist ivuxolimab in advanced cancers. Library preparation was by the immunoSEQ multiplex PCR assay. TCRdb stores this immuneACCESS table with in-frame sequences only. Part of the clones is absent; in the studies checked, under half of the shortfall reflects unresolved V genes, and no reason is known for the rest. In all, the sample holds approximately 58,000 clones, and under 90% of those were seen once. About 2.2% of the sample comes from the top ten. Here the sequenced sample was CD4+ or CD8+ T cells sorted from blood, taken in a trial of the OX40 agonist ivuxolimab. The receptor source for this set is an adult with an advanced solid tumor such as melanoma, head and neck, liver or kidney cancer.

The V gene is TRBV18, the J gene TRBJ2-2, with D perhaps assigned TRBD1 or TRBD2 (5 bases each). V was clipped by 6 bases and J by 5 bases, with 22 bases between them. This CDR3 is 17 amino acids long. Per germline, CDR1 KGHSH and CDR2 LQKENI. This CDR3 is CASSLAQVDWGTGELFF. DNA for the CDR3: TGTGCCAGCTCGCTTGCCCAGGTGGATTGGGGGACCGGGGAGCTGTTTTTT.

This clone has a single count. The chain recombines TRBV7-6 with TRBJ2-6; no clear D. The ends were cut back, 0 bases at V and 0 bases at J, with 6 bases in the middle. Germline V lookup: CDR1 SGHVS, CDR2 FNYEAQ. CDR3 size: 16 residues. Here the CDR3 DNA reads TGTGCCAGCAGCTTAGCGCATAGCTCTGGGGCCAACGTCCTGACTTTC. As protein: CASSLAHSSGANVLTF.

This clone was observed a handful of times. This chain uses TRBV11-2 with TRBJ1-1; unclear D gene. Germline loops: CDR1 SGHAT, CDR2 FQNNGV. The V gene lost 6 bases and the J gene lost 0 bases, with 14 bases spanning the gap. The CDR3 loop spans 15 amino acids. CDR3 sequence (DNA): TGTGCCAGCAGTTCTAATTTCGTTTTGAACACTGAAGCTTTCTTT. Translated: CASSSNFVLNTEAFF.

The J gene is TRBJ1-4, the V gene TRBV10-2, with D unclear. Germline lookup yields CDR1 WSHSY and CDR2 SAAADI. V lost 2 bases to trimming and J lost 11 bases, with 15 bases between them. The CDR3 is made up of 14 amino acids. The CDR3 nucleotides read TGCGCCAGCAGTGAGGACCCTGCTCCGGTGAAACTGTTTTTT. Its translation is CASSEDPAPVKLFF.

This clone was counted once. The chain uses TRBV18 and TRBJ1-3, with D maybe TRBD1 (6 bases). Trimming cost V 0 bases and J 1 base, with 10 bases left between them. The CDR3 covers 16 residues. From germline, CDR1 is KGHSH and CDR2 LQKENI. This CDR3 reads CASSPPTGASGNTIYF. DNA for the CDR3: TGTGCCAGCTCACCACCGACGGGGGCATCTGGAAACACCATATATTTT.

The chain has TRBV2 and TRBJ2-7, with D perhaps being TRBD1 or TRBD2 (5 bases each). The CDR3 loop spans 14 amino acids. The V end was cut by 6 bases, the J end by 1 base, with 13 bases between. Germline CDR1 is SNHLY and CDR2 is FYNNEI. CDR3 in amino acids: CASRRDGQSYEQYF. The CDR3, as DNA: TGTGCCAGCAGGAGGGACGGGCAATCCTACGAGCAGTACTTC.

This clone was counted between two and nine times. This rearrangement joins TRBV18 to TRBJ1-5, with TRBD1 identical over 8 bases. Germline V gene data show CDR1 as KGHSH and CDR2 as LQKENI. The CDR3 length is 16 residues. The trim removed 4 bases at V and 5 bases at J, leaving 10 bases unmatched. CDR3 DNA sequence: TGTGCCAGCTCACGTACCGTGGACAGGGAGGATCAGCCCCAGCATTTT. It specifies CASSRTVDREDQPQHF. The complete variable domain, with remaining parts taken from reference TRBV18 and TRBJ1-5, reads NAGVMQNPRHLVRRRGQEARLRCSPMKGHSHVYWYRQLPEEGLKFMVYLQKENIIDESGMPKERFSAEFPKEGPSILRIQQVVRGDSAAYFCASSRTVDREDQPQHFGDGTRLSIL.

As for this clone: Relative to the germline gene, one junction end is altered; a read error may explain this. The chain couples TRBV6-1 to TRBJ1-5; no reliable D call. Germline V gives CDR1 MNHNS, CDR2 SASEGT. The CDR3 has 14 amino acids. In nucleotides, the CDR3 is TGTGCCAGCAGGGAAGGAGGGAGCAATCAGCCCCAGCATTTT. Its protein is CASREGGSNQPQHF.

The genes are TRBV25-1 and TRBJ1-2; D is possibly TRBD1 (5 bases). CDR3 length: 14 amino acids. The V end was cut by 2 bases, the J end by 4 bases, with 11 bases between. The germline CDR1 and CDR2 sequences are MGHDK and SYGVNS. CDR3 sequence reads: CASSEAPGRYGYTF. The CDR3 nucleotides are TGTGCCAGCAGTGAAGCCCCGGGGCGCTATGGCTACACCTTC.

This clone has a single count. CDR3 sequence reads: CATSRATHTDTQYF. The CDR3 DNA follows: TGTGCCACCAGCAGAGCTACTCACACAGATACGCAGTATTTT. The chain employs TRBV15 and TRBJ2-3; the D is unclear. CDR1 LNHNV and CDR2 YYDKDF come from the germline V gene (reference sequence). Between the trimmed V and J ends, which lost 1 base and 2 bases, there was a span of 7 bases. The CDR3 is 14 amino acids.

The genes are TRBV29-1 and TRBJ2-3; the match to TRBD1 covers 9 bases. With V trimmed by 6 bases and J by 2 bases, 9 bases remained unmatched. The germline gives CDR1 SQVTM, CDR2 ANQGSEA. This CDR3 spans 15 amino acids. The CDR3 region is CSVPTGTGPTDTQYF. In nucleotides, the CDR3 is TGCAGCGTACCTACCGGGACAGGGCCCACAGATACGCAGTATTTT.

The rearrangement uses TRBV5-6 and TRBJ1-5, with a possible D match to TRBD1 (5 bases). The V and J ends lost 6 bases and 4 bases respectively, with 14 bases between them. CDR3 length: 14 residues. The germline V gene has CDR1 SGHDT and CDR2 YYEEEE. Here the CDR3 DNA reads TGTGCCAGCAACTACGGCAGGGCTAATCAGCCCCAGCATTTT. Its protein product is CASNYGRANQPQHF.

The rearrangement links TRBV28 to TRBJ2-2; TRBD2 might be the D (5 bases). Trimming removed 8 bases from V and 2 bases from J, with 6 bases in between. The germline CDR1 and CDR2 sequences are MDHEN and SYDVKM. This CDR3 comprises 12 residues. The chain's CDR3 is CASRGNTGELFF. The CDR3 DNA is TGTGCCAGCCGGGGAAACACCGGGGAGCTGTTTTTT.

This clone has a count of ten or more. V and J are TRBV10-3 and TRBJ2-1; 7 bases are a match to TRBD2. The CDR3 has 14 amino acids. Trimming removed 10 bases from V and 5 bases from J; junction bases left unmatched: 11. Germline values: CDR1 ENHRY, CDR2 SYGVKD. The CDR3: CANGRGAGNNEQFF. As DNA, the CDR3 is TGTGCCAACGGGCGGGGAGCGGGGAACAATGAGCAGTTCTTC.

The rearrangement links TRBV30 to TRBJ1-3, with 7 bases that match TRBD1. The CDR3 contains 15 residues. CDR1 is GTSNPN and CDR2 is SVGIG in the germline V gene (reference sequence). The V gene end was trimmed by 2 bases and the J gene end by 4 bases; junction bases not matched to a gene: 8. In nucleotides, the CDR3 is TGTGCCTGGAGTCGTCCGGGGGACAGCGGAAACACCATATATTTT. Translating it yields CAWSRPGDSGNTIYF. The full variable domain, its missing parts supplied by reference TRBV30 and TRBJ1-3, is SQTIHQWPATLVQPVGSPLSLECTVEGTSNPNLYWYRQAAGRGLQLLFYSVGIGQISSEVPQNLSASRPQDRQFILSSKKLLLSDSGFYLCAWSRPGDSGNTIYFGEGSWLTVV.

As DNA, the CDR3 is TGTGCCACCCAGGGGGCATTCACTGAAGCTTTCTTT. Its protein product is CATQGAFTEAFF. The rearrangement joins TRBV28 to TRBJ1-1, with TRBD1 matching 8 bases. Germline-derived CDR1 and CDR2 are MDHEN and SYDVKM. V shed 10 bases, J shed 4 bases, and the junction held 5 bases outside the gene matches. The CDR3 is 12 amino acids.

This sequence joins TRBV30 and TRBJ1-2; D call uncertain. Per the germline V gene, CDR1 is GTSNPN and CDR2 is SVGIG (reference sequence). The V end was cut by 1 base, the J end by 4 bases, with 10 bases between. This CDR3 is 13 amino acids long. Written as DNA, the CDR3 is TGTGCCTGGAGTGGCAACACGCGCTATGGCTACACCTTC. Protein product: CAWSGNTRYGYTF.

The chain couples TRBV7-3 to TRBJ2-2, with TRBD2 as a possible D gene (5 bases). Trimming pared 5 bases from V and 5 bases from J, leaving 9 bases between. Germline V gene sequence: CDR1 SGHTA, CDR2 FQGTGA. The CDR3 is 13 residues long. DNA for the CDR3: TGTGCCAGCAGCCTGTCGGGGACCGGGGAGCTGTTTTTT. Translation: CASSLSGTGELFF.

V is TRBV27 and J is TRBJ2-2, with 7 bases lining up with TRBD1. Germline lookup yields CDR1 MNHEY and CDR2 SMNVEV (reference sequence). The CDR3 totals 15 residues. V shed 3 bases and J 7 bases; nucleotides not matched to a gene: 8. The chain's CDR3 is CASSFERGRGGELFF. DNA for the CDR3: TGTGCCAGCAGTTTTGAGAGGGGGCGCGGCGGGGAGCTGTTTTTT.

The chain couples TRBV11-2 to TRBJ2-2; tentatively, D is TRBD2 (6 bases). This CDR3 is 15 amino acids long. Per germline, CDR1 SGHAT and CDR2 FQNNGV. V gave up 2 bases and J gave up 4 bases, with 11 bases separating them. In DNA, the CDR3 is TGTGCCAGCAGCTTAACCGGCGGGGTCACCGGGGAGCTGTTTTTT. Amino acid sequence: CASSLTGGVTGELFF.